This T cell receptor (beta chain) emerged from a study of blood T cell repertoires in COVID-19. TCRdb keeps only in-frame clones here, not all; method: immunoSEQ multiplex PCR. The data hold 87,000 or so clones, with 80% to 90% observed a single time. The CDR3 is 15 residues long. Germline-derived CDR1 and CDR2 are MNHEY and SVGAGI. V was shortened by 3 bases and J by 8 bases, with 19 bases between the two germline ends. The chain joins TRBV6-5 to TRBJ1-2; perhaps TRBD1 as D (6 bases). The TCR originated in a man of 80 years or more with acute or convalescent COVID-19. Sequenced sample: peripheral blood. The DNA of the CDR3 is TGTGCCAGCAGTTATTCGGGGGGCGGGGTATTGGGCTACACCTTC. Translating it yields CASSYSGGGVLGYTF.